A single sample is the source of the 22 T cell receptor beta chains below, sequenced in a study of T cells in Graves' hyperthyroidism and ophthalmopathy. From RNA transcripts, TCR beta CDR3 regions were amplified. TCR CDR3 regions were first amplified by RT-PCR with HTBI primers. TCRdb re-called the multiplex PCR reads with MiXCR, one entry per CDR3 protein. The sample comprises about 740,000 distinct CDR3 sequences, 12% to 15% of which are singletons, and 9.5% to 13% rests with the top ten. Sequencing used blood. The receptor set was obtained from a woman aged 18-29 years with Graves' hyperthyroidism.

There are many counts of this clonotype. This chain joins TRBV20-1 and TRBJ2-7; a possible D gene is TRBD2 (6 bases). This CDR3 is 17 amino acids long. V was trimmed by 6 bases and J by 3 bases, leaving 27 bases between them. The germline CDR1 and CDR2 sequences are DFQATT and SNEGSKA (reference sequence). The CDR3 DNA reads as TGCAGTGCCCAAAAGAGGACTACTTTAAGTCGGGGCTACGAGCAGTACTTC. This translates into CSAQKRTTLSRGYEQYF.

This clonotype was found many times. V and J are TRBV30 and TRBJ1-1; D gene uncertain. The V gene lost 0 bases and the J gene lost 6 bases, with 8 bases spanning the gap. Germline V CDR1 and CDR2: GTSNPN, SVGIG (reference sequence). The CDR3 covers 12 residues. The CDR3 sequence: CAWSVGLAEAFF. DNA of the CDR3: TGTGCCTGGAGTGTAGGGCTGGCTGAAGCTTTCTTT. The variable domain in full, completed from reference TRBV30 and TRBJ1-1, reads SQTIHQWPATLVQPVGSPLSLECTVEGTSNPNLYWYRQAAGRGLQLLFYSVGIGQISSEVPQNLSASRPQDRQFILSSKKLLLSDSGFYLCAWSVGLAEAFFGQGTRLTVV.

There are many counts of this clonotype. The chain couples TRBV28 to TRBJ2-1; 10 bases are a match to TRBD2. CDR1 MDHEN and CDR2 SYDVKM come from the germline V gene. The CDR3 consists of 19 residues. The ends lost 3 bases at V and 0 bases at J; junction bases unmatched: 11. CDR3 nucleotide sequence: TGTGCCAGCAGTTTTCCGGGACTAGCGTCCCGAAGCTCCTACAATGAGCAGTTCTTC. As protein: CASSFPGLASRSSYNEQFF.

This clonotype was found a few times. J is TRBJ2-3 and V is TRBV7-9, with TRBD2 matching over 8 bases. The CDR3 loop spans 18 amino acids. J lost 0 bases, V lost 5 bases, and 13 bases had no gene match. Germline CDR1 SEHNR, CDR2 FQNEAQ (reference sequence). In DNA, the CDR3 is TGTGCCAGCAGCCCTTTCTGGAGCGGGAGAAATAGCACAGATACGCAGTATTTT. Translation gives CASSPFWSGRNSTDTQYF.

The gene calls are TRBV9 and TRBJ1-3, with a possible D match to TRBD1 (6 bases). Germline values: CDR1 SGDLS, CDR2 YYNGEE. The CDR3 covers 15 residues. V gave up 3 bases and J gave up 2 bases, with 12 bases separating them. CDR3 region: CASSGTGPTGNTIYF. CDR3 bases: TGTGCCAGCAGCGGCACAGGGCCGACTGGAAACACCATATATTTT.

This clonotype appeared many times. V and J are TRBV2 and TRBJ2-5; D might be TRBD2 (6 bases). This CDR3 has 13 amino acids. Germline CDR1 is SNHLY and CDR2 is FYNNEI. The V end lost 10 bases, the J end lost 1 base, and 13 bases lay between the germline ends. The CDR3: CATARDSQETQYF. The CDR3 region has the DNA TGTGCCACCGCCCGGGACTCCCAAGAGACCCAGTACTTC.

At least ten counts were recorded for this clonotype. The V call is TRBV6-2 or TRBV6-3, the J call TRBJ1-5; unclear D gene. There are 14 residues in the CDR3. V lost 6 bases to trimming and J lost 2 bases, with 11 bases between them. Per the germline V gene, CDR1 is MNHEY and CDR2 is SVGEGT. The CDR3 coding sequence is TGTGCCAGCAGCCGCTCGGGCGGCAATCAGCCCCAGCATTTT. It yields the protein CASSRSGGNQPQHF.

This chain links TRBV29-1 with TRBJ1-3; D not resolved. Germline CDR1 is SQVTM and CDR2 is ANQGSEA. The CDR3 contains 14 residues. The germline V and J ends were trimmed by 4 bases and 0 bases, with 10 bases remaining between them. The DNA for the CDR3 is TGCAGCGTTGTACTCTCCAACTCTGGAAACACCATATATTTT. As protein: CSVVLSNSGNTIYF.

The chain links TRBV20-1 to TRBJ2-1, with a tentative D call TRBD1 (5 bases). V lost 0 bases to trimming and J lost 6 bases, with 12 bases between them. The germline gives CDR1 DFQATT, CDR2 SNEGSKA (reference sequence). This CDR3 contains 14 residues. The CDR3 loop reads CSARDRQGINEQFF. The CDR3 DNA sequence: TGCAGTGCTAGAGATCGGCAGGGTATCAATGAGCAGTTCTTC.

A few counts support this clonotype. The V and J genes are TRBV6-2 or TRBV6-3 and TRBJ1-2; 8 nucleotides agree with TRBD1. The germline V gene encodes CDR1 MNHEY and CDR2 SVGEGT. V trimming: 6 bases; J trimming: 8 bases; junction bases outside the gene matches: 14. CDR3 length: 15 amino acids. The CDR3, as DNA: TGTGCCAGCAGCCTATCGAGACAGGGGCCGGGAGGCTACACCTTC. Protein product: CASSLSRQGPGGYTF.

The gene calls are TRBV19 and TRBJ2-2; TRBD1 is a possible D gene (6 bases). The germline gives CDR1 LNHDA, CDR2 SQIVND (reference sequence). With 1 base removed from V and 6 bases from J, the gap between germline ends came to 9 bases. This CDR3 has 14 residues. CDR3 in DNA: TGTGCCAGTAGTATAGGCAGGGGCCCCGGGGAGCTGTTTTTT. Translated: CASSIGRGPGELFF.

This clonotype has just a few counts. This CDR3 reads CASSPRASSDEQFF. Written as DNA, the CDR3 is TGTGCCAGCAGCCCCCGCGCCAGTTCGGATGAGCAGTTCTTC. This chain connects TRBV7-9 to TRBJ2-1; no definite D call. The CDR3 contains 14 residues. Between the trimmed V and J ends, which lost 5 bases and 8 bases, there was a span of 16 bases. Germline CDR1 SEHNR, CDR2 FQNEAQ (reference sequence).

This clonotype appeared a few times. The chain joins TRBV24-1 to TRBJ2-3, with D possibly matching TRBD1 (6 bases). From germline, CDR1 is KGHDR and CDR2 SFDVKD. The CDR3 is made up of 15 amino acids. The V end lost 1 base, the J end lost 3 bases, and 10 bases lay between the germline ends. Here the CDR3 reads CATSDLQGKTDTQYF. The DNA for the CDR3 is TGTGCCACCAGTGATTTACAGGGAAAGACAGATACGCAGTATTTT.

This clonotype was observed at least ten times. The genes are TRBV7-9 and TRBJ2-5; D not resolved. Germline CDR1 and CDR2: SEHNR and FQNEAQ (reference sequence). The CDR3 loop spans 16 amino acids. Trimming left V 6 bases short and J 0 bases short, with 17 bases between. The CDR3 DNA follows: TGTGCCAGCAGTCCTAATACCGGATCTTACCAAGAGACCCAGTACTTC. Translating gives CASSPNTGSYQETQYF.

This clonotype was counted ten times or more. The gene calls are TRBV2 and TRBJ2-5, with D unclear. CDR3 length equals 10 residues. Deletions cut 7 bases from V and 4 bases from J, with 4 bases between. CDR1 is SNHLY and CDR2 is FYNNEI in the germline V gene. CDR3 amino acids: CASMRETQYF. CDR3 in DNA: TGTGCCAGCATGAGAGAGACCCAGTACTTC. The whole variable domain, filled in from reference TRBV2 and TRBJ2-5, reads EPEVTQTPSHQVTQMGQEVILRCVPISNHLYFYWYRQILGQKVEFLVSFYNNEISEKSEIFDDQFSVERPDGSNFTLKIRSTKLEDSAMYFCASMRETQYFGPGTRLLVL.

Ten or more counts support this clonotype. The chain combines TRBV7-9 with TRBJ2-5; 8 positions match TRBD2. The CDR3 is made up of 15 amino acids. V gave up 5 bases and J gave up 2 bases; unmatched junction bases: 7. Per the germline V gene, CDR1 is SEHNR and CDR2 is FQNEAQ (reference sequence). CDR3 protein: CASSPKLAEQETQYF. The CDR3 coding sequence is TGTGCCAGCAGCCCTAAACTAGCGGAACAAGAGACCCAGTACTTC.

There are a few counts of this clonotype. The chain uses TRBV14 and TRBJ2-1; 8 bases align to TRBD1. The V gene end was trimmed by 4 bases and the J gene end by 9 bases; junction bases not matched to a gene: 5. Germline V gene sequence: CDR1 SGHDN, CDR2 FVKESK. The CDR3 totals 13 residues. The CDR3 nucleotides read TGTGCCAGCAGCCGAGACAGGGGAAGTGAGCAGTTCTTC. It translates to CASSRDRGSEQFF.

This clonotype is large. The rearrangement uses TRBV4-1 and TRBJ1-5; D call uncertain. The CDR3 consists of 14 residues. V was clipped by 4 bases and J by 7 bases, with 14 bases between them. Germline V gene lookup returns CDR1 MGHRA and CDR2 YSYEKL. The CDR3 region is CASSPSPVEQPQHF. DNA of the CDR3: TGCGCCAGCAGCCCAAGTCCAGTTGAGCAGCCCCAGCATTTT.

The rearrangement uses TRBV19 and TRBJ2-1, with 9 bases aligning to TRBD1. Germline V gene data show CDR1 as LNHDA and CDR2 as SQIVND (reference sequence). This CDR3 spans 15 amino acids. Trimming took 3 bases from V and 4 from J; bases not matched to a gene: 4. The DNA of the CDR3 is TGTGCCAGTAGTATGTCGGGACAGGGTTACAATGAGCAGTTCTTC. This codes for CASSMSGQGYNEQFF. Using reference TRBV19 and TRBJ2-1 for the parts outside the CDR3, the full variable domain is DGGITQSPKYLFRKEGQNVTLSCEQNLNHDAMYWYRQDPGQGLRLIYYSQIVNDFQKGDIAEGYSVSREKKESFPLTVTSAQKNPTAFYLCASSMSGQGYNEQFFGPGTRLTVL.

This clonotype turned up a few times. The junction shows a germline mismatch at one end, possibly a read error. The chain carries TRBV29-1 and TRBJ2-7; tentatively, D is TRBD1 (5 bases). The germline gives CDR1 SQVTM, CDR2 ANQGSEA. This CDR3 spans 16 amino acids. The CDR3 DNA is TGCAGCGTTGAAGATCGTAGGGGAACCCTCTCCTACGAGCAGTGCTTC. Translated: CSVEDRRGTLSYEQCF.

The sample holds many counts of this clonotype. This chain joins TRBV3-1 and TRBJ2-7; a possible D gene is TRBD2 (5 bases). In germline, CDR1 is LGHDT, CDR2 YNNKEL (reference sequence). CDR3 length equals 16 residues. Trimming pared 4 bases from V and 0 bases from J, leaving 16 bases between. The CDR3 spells CASSLGRRRSSYEQYF. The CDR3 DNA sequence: TGTGCCAGCAGCCTCGGTCGCAGGAGGAGCTCCTACGAGCAGTACTTC.

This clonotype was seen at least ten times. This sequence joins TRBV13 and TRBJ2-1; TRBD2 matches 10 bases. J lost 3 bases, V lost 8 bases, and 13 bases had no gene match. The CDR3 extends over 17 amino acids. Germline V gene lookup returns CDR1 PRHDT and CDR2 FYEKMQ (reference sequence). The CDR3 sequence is CASGASGSILGYNEQFF. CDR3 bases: TGTGCCAGCGGGGCTAGCGGGAGTATCTTAGGCTACAATGAGCAGTTCTTC.